This T cell receptor beta chain originates from a study of T-cell memory formation after mild COVID-19. The V gene lost 5 bases and the J gene lost 0 bases, with 11 bases spanning the gap. This CDR3 comprises 14 residues. Looked up from germline, CDR1 is SGHTA and CDR2 is FQGNSA. The TCR alpha and TCR beta cDNA libraries, bearing sample barcodes and UMIs, were generated by 5'RACE using constant-segment primers. TCRdb called the 5' RACE reads again in MiXCR, with one record for every CDR3 protein. The sample shows about 430,000 distinct CDR3 sequences, approximately 24% of them seen only once. The sample was PBMCs or a T cell subset sorted from them (not recorded which). The source is an adult woman who had mild COVID-19 (a few samples of this study predate the infection). Cell type and time point are not known. The chain joins TRBV7-2 to TRBJ2-7; a weak D match, TRBD1 (5 bases). The chain's CDR3 is CASSPQGVSYEQYF. The CDR3 DNA is TGTGCCAGCAGCCCACAAGGGGTCTCCTACGAGCAGTACTTC.